This T cell receptor (beta chain) was profiled in a study of spatial heterogeneity in lung cancer. About the research overall: Within raw reads, each unique TCR and UMI combination appeared on average more than ten times.

A unique molecular identifier was attached to every TCR cDNA molecule. TCRdb re-derived calls from the 5' RACE reads in MiXCR, one entry per CDR3 protein. This table has 48,000 or so distinct CDR3 sequences, over 4.5% appearing once. Time point of the sample: sample taken at primary tumor resection. Material for sequencing was whole RNA from tumor, nontumor lung or frozen PBMC, left unsorted. The table lists this clonotype with many counts. Trimming took 5 bases from V and 2 from J; bases not matched to a gene: 16. Germline V gene lookup returns CDR1 SGHTA and CDR2 FQGNSA. There are 18 residues in the CDR3.

The material was PBMCs, obtained at surgery. The clonotype originates from a male donor with early-stage non-small cell lung cancer. The genes are TRBV7-2 and TRBJ2-3, with 7 bases matching TRBD2. The CDR3: CASSRLLGTNPSTDTQYF. Written as DNA, the CDR3 is TGTGCCAGCAGCCGACTTTTAGGGACTAATCCTTCCACAGATACGCAGTATTTT.